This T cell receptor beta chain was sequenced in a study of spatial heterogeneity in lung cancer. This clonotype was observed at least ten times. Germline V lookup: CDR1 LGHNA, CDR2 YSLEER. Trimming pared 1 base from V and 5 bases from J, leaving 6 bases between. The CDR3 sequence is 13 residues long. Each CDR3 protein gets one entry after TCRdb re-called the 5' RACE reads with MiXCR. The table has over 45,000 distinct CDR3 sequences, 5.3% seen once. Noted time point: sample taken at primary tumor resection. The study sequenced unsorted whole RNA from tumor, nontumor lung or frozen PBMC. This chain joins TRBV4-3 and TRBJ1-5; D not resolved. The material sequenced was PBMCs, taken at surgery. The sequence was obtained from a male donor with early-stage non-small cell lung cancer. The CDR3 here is CASSQVGDQPQHF. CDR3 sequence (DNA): TGCGCCAGCAGCCAAGTCGGGGATCAGCCCCAGCATTTT.